This T cell receptor beta chain was identified during a study of blood T cells in healthy people across ages. Staff drew ten milliliters of peripheral blood from each donor. Overall study findings and caveats: The CMV status of each donor remained undetermined, and this could have confounded shifts in expanded clonotypes.

A word on this clonotype: Its cognate antigen is unknown.

V lost 4 bases, J lost 5 bases, and 11 bases stayed unmatched. This CDR3 region has 16 residues. Germline values: CDR1 SGHRS, CDR2 YFSETQ. Primed by a sample-barcoded 5' primer and a J-beta primer mix, a second PCR proceeded for about 7 to 11 cycles. A single record per CDR3 protein comes from TCRdb applying MiXCR to the 5' RACE reads. The data hold roughly 1,300,000 distinct CDR3 sequences, with around 55% observed a single time. The specimen was blood. This receptor was identified in a young man in good health. This chain joins TRBV5-1 and TRBJ2-1; 8 positions agree with TRBD1. The DNA of the CDR3 is TGCGCCAGCAGCACCCACCCGGGACAGGTCAACAATGAGCAGTTCTTC. Protein sequence: CASSTHPGQVNNEQFF.